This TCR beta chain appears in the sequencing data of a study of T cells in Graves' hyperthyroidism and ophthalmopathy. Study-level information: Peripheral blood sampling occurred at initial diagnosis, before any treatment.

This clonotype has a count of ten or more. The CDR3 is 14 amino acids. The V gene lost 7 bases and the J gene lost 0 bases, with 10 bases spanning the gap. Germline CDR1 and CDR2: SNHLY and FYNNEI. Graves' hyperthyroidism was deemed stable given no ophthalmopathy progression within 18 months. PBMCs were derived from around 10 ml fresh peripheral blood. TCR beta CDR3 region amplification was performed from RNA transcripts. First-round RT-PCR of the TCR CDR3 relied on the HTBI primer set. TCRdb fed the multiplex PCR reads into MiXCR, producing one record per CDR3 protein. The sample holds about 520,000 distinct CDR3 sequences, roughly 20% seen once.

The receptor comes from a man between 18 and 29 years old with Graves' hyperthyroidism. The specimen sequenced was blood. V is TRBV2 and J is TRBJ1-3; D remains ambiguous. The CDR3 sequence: CASTLLDSGNTIYF. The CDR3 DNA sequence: TGTGCCAGCACCCTGCTTGACTCTGGAAACACCATATATTTT.